This T cell receptor (beta chain) was recorded in a study of post-analysis software for immune sequencing data. Study-level information: There were relapsing-remitting, secondary progressive and progressive-relapsing multiple sclerosis among the disease courses included.

This CDR3 is 12 amino acids long. Trimming stripped 5 bases from V and 6 bases from J, with 11 bases between. The germline V gene encodes CDR1 DFQATT and CDR2 SNEGSKA (reference sequence). This clonotype appeared a few times. Antigen specificity is unknown. Study-level results: Five TRBV segments, including TRBV5-6, TRBV5-1 and TRBV20-1, were more frequent in patients than controls. There was significantly lower normalized Chao1 diversity in multiple sclerosis patients than in controls.

cDNA libraries of TCR beta carried unique molecular identifiers. The source material, about 0.9 to 11 million T cells, gave rise to about 460,000 cDNA molecules. From the PCR reads, TCRdb called clonotypes with MiXCR, one entry per CDR3 protein. This sample carries some 700,000 distinct CDR3 sequences, roughly three fifths of them seen once, and the ten largest clones take approximately 11%. The TCR was taken from a girl between 2 and 10 years old with multiple sclerosis. Specimen: blood. J is TRBJ2-4 and V is TRBV20-1; D remains ambiguous. The chain's CDR3 is CSADSSSNIQYF. As DNA, the CDR3 is TGCAGTGCTGACTCCTCTTCAAACATTCAGTACTTC.